This entry describes one TCR beta chain. Its antigen is unidentified. The data stem from a study of vaccination effects on CD4 cells after COVID-19. Study summary: There were a few convalescent patients sampled both early and late after vaccination. The post-vaccine samples were taken, at the median, 72 days after the second dose.

Following culture for roughly 10 days, CD4+ T cells were isolated. A PCR test confirmed that the person had SARS-CoV-2 infection between March and December 2020. All study participants received two doses of BNT162b2 or mRNA-1273 vaccine. Using immunoSEQ multiplex PCR, the repertoire was profiled, and TCRdb retains in-frame clones only, with some absent. The data contain 35,000 to 45,000 clones, just over 75% of them singletons. This specimen consisted of CD4+ T cells from PBMCs cultured without peptide, obtained after COVID-19 vaccination. This clonotype was sampled from a human donor who had a prior SARS-CoV-2 infection.

The CDR3 protein is CASSTSGGGYEQYF. In DNA, the CDR3 is TGTGCCAGCTCCACTAGCGGGGGCGGCTACGAGCAGTACTTC. The chain couples TRBV2 to TRBJ2-7, with TRBD2 matching over 11 bases. Trimming cost V 8 bases and J 3 bases; bases outside gene matches: 6. The CDR3 is 14 residues long. Germline assignment: CDR1 SNHLY and CDR2 FYNNEI.